This T cell receptor beta chain was documented in a study of cytomegalovirus exposure and HLA in healthy donors (dated by TCRdb to about 2017). About the full investigation: An earlier analysis of approximately 590 of the donors reported more than 250 Gb of sequence data and about 100 million unique TCR beta sequences from some 180 million T cells. Approximately 330 gigabases of sequencing data and 70 million to 95 million unique TCR sequences made up an early release that covered roughly 670 HLA-typed donors. Of the approximately 400 genotyped donors, 80% to 90% were placed in the genetic ancestry cluster associated with self-reported Caucasian donors. The study aimed to test whether cataloging public T cell receptors could reveal signatures of past pathogen exposure. The T cell repertoires of roughly 660 subjects were profiled by immunosequencing and related to cytomegalovirus serostatus. In addition to the first cohort of 666 subjects, a separate validation cohort of approximately 130 different subjects was used. High-throughput TCR immunosequencing, statistical association of individual TCRs with disease status, and machine learning were combined to predict cytomegalovirus infection status. A later analysis re-analyzed previously published TCR beta repertoires from 500 to 700 donors and added high-resolution HLA genotyping to study TCR occurrence patterns. In the later analysis, no new phenotypic data were used to find candidate immune exposures; instead, reliance was placed on TCR beta sequences and their occurrence across donors. To decide whether each TCR beta V gene segment behaved as functional or pseudogenic, an earlier analysis of some 600 of the donors relied on high-throughput TCR beta sequencing. Donor age, sex, ethnicity and CMV serostatus were collected together with the repertoire data. A later genetic analysis used genome-wide SNP genotypes for 398 of the 666 donors, treating that subset as a discovery cohort. Every repertoire in the discovery cohort had been generated on one and the same sequencing platform. HLA typing covered class I and class II loci at four-digit resolution. The number of donors typed differed by locus, with roughly 620-630 for A, B, C, DRB1 and DQB1, around 500 for DQA1, 606 for DPA1, and some 440 for DPB1. Because of strong linkage in the cohort, four or five DR-DQ haplotypes were treated as single units for association and clustering. Across around 400 genotyped donors of the cohort, an average of roughly 230,000 unique TCR beta nucleotide sequences per donor were sequenced, and approximately 19% of those sequences were non-productive. What the research found in general, with its limitations: A later analysis associated 17,000 or so TCR beta sequences with specific HLA alleles at a false discovery rate of 0.05. An earlier analysis of roughly 570 of the donors showed that most TCR beta V segments appeared in productive rearrangements either about 87% or about 30% of the time, which broadly matched IMGT annotations. The authors suggested that the approach could potentially be extended to other disease states and immunological phenotypes. Because the 87-base-pair reads could not distinguish some IMGT-functional V segments, including TRBV6-2 and TRBV6-3, those segments were excluded. A later genetic analysis reported fewer N-insertions in productive TCRs among donors in an Asian-associated ancestry cluster than the approximately 700-donor mean. While some public TCRs were present in many individuals, most TCR sequences turned up only very rarely across donors. When HLA alleles, especially DR and DQ, strongly co-occurred, TCR associations were difficult to assign to individual alleles. According to a later analysis, TCR association rates differed among HLA loci, with DRB1 alleles showing the most associated TCRs and HLA-C alleles showing the fewest. Immune exposure information for the cohort was limited to CMV serostatus. A further reported finding was that TCR beta sequences accurately predicted the HLA-A and HLA-B alleles for most subjects in the first cohort. Because counts were too low, about 15 rarely observed V segments, including chromosome 9 orphons, were left out of the earlier analysis of about 500 of the donors. Correlated functional status among segregating V segments might be attributable to linkage disequilibrium, but an unknown experimental factor could not be ruled out. In both the original and validation cohorts, the classifier was reported to diagnose cytomegalovirus status with high specificity and sensitivity. According to a later analysis, parvovirus B19, influenza, CMV and Epstein-Barr virus appeared linked to several top co-occurrence clusters. Because HLA typing was missing for some donors at each locus, association tests included only the typed subset. Most CMV-associated TCR beta chains appeared to be HLA-restricted in a later analysis, and the HLA associations seemed to be driven largely by CMV exposure. The study listed 150 to 200 TCR beta chains as associated with cytomegalovirus. In vitro tests confirmed that a few of the cytomegalovirus-associated TCR beta chains recognize cytomegalovirus antigens. The cohort was sequenced for TCR beta chains only, and without alpha or paired-chain data the features that could be detected were limited. Presence/absence analyses assumed roughly uniform sequencing depth across donors, an assumption that may not hold. In a later genetic analysis, a missense DCLRE1C variant was associated with V-gene and J-gene trimming of TCR beta chains, and the association was replicated in an independent cohort. In a later analysis, HLA-associated TCR beta chains showed more clonal expansion and lower generation probabilities than non-associated chains that were equally common. A group of highly shared sequence variants was considered likely to be a technical artifact of the sequencing pipeline.

The cohort consisted of some 670 healthy bone marrow donors. At the time of sampling, all cohort members were nominally healthy, though unrecorded immune exposures were likely present. The donor was CMV seronegative and was included in the group of about 350 seronegative cohort members. A peripheral blood sample was provided by each donor, and peripheral blood mononuclear cells were used for TCR beta sequencing. The Qiagen DNeasy Blood Extraction Kit was used to extract genomic DNA from the blood cell samples. Libraries came from the immunoSEQ multiplex PCR assay. A mixture of 60 forward primers for TCR Vbeta segments and 13 reverse primers for TCR Jbeta segments was used in the multiplex PCR. Amplification of the CDR3 region of rearranged TCR beta genes was performed with a multiplex PCR assay on genomic DNA. Amplified TCR beta libraries were sequenced as 87-base-pair reads on the Illumina HiSeq System. The original pipeline was this. Across the roughly 600 repertoires, a later analysis counted approximately 75 million unique TCR beta chains, roughly 11 million of which were shared by at least two donors. Raw reads were error-corrected and collapsed into unique sequences with a nearest-neighbor algorithm that merged closely related sequences to remove PCR and sequencing errors. V, D and J gene segments were assigned by aligning CDR3 sequences to IMGT reference sequences. For a sequence to be retained, a match of at least six nucleotides was required to both a V gene segment and a J gene segment. A rearrangement was called productive if the CDR3 had no stop codons and remained in frame with V and J, and every other rearrangement was called non-productive. Following IMGT convention, CDR3 was defined as the stretch from the second conserved V-encoded cysteine to the conserved J-encoded phenylalanine. The earlier analysis of about 590 of the donors excluded sequences that lacked an unambiguous match to a single V gene segment. An earlier analysis of about 590 of the donors classified V segments as functional when productive rearrangements were above 56.7% and as segregating when the standard deviation between donors was above 5%. A statistical classification framework was built to diagnose cytomegalovirus status from the catalog of TCR beta chain sequences. A later analysis assigned V and J genes by comparing TCR nucleotide sequences with IMGT/GENE-DB human TR gene sequences. Using the TCRdist pipeline, a later analysis assigned CDR3 sequences along with most-parsimonious VDJ recombination scenarios. In a later analysis, each TCR beta chain was defined by its CDR3 amino acid sequence together with its V-gene family, and reads without a unique V-gene family were excluded. A later analysis removed roughly 590 highly shared, low-generation-probability nucleotide sequences to deal with suspected cross-contamination and a sequencing artifact. In a later analysis, a clonal expansion index was calculated for each public chain from normalized within-repertoire ranks of inferred template counts. In a later analysis, generation probabilities were computed using a VDJ recombination model fitted to out-of-frame rearrangements, and the results were checked against IGoR. In a later analysis, hypergeometric tests were used to score TCR-TCR, TCR-HLA and TCR-CMV co-occurrence, with a repertoire-size bias correction applied to TCR pairs. A later analysis estimated false discovery rates by permuting HLA or CMV assignments 20 times. In a later analysis, co-occurring TCRs were grouped with DBSCAN, and TCRdist sequence similarity was added when clustering was performed within HLA-allele-positive subsets. Co-occurrence clustering excluded repertoires with fewer than 30,000 or more than 120,000 public chains, plus five with anomalous nucleotide sharing. The clones in this table, taken by TCRdb from immuneACCESS, are in-frame only. Not every clone is retained; where verified, under half of the shortfall comes from an unresolved V gene, and the cause of the rest is unknown. From that table come the V and J calls and clone size; the DNA was used to work out D and trimming. This sample gives 170,000 or so clones in total; 80% of them show up just once. Jointly, the top ten make up about 0.63% of the sample.

As for this clone: Its antigen is still unknown. No base qualities exist here, and no much larger clone lies one base off it.

Via the germline V gene, CDR1 is SGDLS and CDR2 YYNGEE. The CDR3 numbers 18 residues from cysteine through phenylalanine. Only CDR3 DNA remains: 54 bases, in frame from the first base. The V end gives up 3 bases and the J end 0 bases, leaving 12 bases in the junction not matched to a gene. The chain is encoded by TRBV9 joined to TRBJ2-1; 7 central nucleotides agree with TRBD1. The sequenced sample was PBMCs. This receptor was taken from a boy aged 5-17 years in good health and CMV-seronegative. The DNA sequence is as follows: TGTGCCAGCAGCGCTGGAATAGGACAGGCCCACTCCTACAATGAGCAGTTCTTC. This codes for CASSAGIGQAHSYNEQFF.